These 4 T cell receptor beta chains originate from one sample sequenced in a study of vaccination effects on CD4 cells after COVID-19. Clones were read by immunoSEQ multiplex PCR, and TCRdb kept only the in-frame ones, dropping some. The table lists nearly 30,000 clones, around 67% of them singletons. The ViraFEST assay expanded antigen-specific CD4+ T cells with viral peptide pools before sequencing. Scientists isolated CD4+ T cells after a roughly ten-day culture period ended. Two doses of BNT162b2 or mRNA-1273 vaccine were administered to participants. Their antigens remain unidentified. The starting material was CD4+ T cells from PBMCs cultured with HCoV-229E spike peptides, obtained after COVID-19 vaccination. The receptors were gathered from a human donor who received a COVID-19 vaccine.

The V and J genes are TRBV7-9 and TRBJ1-4; D unclear. V was clipped by 5 bases and J by 3 bases, with 10 bases between them. Looked up from germline, CDR1 is SEHNR and CDR2 is FQNEAQ (reference sequence). There are 14 residues in the CDR3. DNA for the CDR3: TGTGCCAGCAGCCCCGACGCGGCTAATGAAAAACTGTTTTTT. Amino acids: CASSPDAANEKLFF.

The chain carries TRBV10-3 and TRBJ1-1, with TRBD1 matching over 7 bases. The CDR3 has 15 amino acids. The J segment lost 3 bases and the V segment lost 4 bases, leaving 8 bases of the junction unmatched. Germline CDR1 reads ENHRY; CDR2 reads SYGVKD. This CDR3 is CAISGSTGLDTEAFF. The CDR3 nucleotides are TGTGCCATCAGTGGATCGACAGGGTTGGACACTGAAGCTTTCTTT.

The V call is TRBV7-8, the J call TRBJ1-2; D unclear. The V end lost 2 bases, the J end lost 1 base, and 14 bases lay between the germline ends. The CDR3 covers 16 residues. CDR1 and CDR2 (germline): SGHVS, FQNEAQ. The CDR3 region has the DNA TGTGCCAGCAGCTTAACTAGCAGCCGGAATAACTATGGCTACACCTTC. Its translation: CASSLTSSRNNYGYTF.

The V gene is TRBV5-4, the J gene TRBJ1-1; no reliable D call. This CDR3 has 15 amino acids. Germline values: CDR1 SGHNT, CDR2 YYREEE (reference sequence). V lost 0 bases and J lost 0, with 9 bases in between. CDR3 DNA: TGTGCCAGCAGCTTGGGGCAGGCGGTGAACACTGAAGCTTTCTTT. The encoded protein is CASSLGQAVNTEAFF.